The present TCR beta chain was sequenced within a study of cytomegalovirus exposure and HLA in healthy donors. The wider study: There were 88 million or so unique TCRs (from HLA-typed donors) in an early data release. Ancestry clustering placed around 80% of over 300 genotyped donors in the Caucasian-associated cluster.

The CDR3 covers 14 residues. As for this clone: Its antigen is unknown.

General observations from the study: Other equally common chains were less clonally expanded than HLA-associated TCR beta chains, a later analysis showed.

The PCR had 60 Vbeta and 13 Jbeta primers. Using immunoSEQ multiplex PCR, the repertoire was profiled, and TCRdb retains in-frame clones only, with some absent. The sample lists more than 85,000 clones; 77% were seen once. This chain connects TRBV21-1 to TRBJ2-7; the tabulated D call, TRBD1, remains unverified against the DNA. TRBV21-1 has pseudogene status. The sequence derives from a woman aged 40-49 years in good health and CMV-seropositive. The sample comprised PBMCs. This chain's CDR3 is CASSTDRVSYEQYF. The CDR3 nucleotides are TGTGCCAGCAGCACCGACAGAGTCTCCTACGAGCAGTACTTC.